This entry is about one T cell receptor beta chain. The assay was immunoSEQ multiplex PCR, and TCRdb's table has in-frame clones only and misses some. This table holds around 85,000 clones, about 93% found once. This sample is part of a study of control samples from healthy donors and cancer patients. The V end lost 0 bases, the J end lost 4 bases, and 15 bases lay between the germline ends. Germline CDR1 LGHNA, CDR2 YSLEER. The CDR3 covers 17 residues. The chain has TRBV4-3 and TRBJ2-2, with D hard to call. The specimen sequenced was blood. This TCR was recovered from a woman under 30 in good health. The CDR3 sequence: CASSQELTSVGTGELFF. The CDR3 region has the DNA TGCGCCAGCAGCCAAGAGTTGACCAGCGTTGGCACCGGGGAGCTGTTTTTT.